The clone carrying this T cell receptor (beta chain) was found once. The antigen remains undetermined. Sequencing used immunoSEQ multiplex PCR; TCRdb keeps in-frame clones, though not all of them. The top ten hold around 0.12% of the sample, which has roughly 120,000 clones, about 93% seen once. The data are from a study of graft-versus-host responses after intestinal transplantation. At the level of the study: Isolated intestinal, liver-intestinal, or multivisceral transplants were what recipients had. Anti-thymocyte globulin induction, then tacrolimus and steroids for two to four years, went to all recipients.

The CDR3 covers 18 residues. After removal of 0 bases from V and 2 bases from J, the junction contained 12 bases not matched to a gene. CDR1 and CDR2 (germline): SGHRS, YFSETQ. The rearrangement links TRBV5-1 to TRBJ2-3; TRBD2 matches 7 bases. Material: unstimulated CD4+ T cells sorted from spleen or lymph node cells, obtained before intestinal transplant. The sequence derives from a human donor who received an intestinal transplant. CDR3 sequence: CASSLGYLAEGPTDTQYF. CDR3 in DNA: TGCGCCAGCAGCTTGGGATACCTAGCGGAGGGTCCCACAGATACGCAGTATTTT. Using reference TRBV5-1 and TRBJ2-3 for the parts outside the CDR3, the full variable domain is KAGVTQTPRYLIKTRGQQVTLSCSPISGHRSVSWYQQTPGQGLQFLFEYFSETQRNKGNFPGRFSGRQFSNSRSEMNVSTLELGDSALYLCASSLGYLAEGPTDTQYFGPGTRLTVL.